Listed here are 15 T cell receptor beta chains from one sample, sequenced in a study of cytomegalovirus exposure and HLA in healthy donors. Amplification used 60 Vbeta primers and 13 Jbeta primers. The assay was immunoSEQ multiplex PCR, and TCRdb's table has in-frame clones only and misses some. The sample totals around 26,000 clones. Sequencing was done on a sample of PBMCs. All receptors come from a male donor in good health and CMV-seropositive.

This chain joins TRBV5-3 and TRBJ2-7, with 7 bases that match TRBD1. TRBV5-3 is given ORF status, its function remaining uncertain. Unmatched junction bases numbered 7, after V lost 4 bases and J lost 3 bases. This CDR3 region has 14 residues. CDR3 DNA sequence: TGTGCCAGAAGCCTCAGACAGGGTGACTACGAGCAGTACTTC. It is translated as CARSLRQGDYEQYF.

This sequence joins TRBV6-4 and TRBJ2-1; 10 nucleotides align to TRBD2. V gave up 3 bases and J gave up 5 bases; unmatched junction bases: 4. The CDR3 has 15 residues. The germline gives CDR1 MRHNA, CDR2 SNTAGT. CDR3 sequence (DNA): TGTGCCAGCAGTGATAGGCTAGCGGGGGACAATGAGCAGTTCTTC. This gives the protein CASSDRLAGDNEQFF.

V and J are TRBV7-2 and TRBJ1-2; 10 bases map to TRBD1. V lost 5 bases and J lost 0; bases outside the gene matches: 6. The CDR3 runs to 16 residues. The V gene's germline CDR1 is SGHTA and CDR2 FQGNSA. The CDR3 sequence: CASSNRQGAANYGYTF. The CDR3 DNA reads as TGTGCCAGCAGCAACAGACAGGGGGCAGCTAACTATGGCTACACCTTC.

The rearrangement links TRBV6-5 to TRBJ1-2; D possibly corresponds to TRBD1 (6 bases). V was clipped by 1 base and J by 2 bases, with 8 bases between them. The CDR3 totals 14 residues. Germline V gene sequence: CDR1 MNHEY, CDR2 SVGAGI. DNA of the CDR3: TGTGCCAGCAGTTACTTACAGGGAAACTATGGCTACACCTTC. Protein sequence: CASSYLQGNYGYTF.

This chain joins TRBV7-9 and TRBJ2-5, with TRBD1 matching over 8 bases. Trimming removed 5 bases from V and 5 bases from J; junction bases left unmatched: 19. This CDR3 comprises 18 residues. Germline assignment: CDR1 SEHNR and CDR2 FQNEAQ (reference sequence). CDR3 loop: CASSPVPHDRGHQETQYF. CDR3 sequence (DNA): TGTGCCAGCAGCCCTGTTCCCCACGACAGGGGACATCAGGAGACCCAGTACTTC.

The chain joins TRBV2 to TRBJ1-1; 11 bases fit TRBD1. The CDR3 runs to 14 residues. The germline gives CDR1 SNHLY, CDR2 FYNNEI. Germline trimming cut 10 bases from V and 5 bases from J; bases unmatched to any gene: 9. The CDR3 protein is CATRGQGAGTEAFF. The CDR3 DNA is TGTGCCACAAGAGGACAGGGGGCAGGTACTGAAGCTTTCTTT.

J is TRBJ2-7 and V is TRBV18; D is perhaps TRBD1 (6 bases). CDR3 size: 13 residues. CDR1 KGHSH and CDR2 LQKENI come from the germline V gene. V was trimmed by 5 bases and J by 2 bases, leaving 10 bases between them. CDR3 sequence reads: CASSYQGTYEQYF. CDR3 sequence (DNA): TGTGCCAGCTCATACCAGGGGACCTACGAGCAGTACTTC. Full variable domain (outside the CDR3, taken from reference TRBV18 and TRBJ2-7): NAGVMQNPRHLVRRRGQEARLRCSPMKGHSHVYWYRQLPEEGLKFMVYLQKENIIDESGMPKERFSAEFPKEGPSILRIQQVVRGDSAAYFCASSYQGTYEQYFGPGTRLTVT.

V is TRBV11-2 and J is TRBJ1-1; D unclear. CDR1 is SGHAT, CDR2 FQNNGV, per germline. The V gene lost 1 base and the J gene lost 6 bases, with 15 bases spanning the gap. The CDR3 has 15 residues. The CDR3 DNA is TGTGCCAGCAGCTTAGGTCCCCGGGTAGTGGCTGAAGCTTTCTTT. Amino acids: CASSLGPRVVAEAFF.

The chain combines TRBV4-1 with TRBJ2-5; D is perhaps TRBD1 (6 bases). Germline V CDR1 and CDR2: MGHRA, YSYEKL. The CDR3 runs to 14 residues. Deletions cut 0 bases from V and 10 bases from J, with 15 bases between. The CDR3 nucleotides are TGCGCCAGCAGCCAAGAGCTGGGGACACGGGGCCAGTACTTC. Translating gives CASSQELGTRGQYF.

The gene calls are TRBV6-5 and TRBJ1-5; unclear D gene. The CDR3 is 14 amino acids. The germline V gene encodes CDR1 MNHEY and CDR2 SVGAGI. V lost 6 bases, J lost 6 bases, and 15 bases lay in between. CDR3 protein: CASSRAGVGQPQHF. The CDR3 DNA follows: TGTGCCAGCAGCCGAGCCGGGGTTGGTCAGCCCCAGCATTTT.

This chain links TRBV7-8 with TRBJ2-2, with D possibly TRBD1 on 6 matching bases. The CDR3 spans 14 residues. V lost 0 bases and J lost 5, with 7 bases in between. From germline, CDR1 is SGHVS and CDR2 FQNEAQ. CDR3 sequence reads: CASSLAGATGELFF. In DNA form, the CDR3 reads TGTGCCAGCAGCTTAGCGGGGGCTACCGGGGAGCTGTTTTTT.

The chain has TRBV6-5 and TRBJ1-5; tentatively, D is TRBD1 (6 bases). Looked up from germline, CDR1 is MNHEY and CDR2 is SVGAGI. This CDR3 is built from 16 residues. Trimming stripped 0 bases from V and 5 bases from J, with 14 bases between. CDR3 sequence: CASSYSSQGGHQPQHF. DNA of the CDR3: TGTGCCAGCAGTTACTCTTCACAGGGCGGGCATCAGCCCCAGCATTTT.

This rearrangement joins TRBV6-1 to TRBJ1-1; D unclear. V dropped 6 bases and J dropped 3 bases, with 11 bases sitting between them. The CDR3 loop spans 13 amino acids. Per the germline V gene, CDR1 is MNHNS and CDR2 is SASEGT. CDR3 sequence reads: CASSPRGYTEAFF. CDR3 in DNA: TGTGCCAGCAGCCCCCGGGGATACACTGAAGCTTTCTTT.

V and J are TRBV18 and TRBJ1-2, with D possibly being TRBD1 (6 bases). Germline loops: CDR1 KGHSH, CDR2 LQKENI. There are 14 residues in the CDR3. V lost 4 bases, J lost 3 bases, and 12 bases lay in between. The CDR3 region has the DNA TGTGCCAGCTCACGCGACAGGTCCCACTATGGCTACACCTTC. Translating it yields CASSRDRSHYGYTF.

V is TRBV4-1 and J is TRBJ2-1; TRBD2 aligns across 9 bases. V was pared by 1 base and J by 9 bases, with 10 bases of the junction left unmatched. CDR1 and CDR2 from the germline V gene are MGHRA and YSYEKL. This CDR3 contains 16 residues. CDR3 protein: CASSQVGSGGPGEQFF. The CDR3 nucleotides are TGCGCCAGCAGCCAAGTGGGTAGCGGGGGACCGGGTGAGCAGTTCTTC.